This entry lists 28 T cell receptor beta chains sequenced from one sample in a study of blood T cell repertoires in COVID-19 (dated by TCRdb to about 2020). Library construction relied on the immunoSEQ multiplex PCR assay. Not all clones reach the TCRdb copy of this immuneACCESS table, which keeps in-frame sequences only. Checked studies attribute under half of the gap to unresolved V genes and leave the rest unexplained. This sample is represented by about 23,000 clones; 90% to 95% of them were singletons. Together, the top ten hold 4% to 4.5% of the sample. The sequenced material came from peripheral blood. These receptors all stem from a woman in her 50s with active COVID-19.

Worth noting for this clone: Distinct nucleotide sequences in the sample also encode this CDR3. This rearrangement joins TRBV14 to TRBJ1-3, with TRBD1 matching over 9 bases. This CDR3 is built from 15 residues. The junction had 4 bases not matched to a gene; V was cut back by 3 bases and J by 4 bases. Germline lookup yields CDR1 SGHDN and CDR2 FVKESK. CDR3 sequence reads: CASSQTGQGGNTIYF. As DNA, the CDR3 is TGTGCCAGCAGCCAGACGGGACAGGGAGGAAACACCATATATTTT.

This sequence joins TRBV19 and TRBJ2-5; tentatively, D is TRBD1 (6 bases). This CDR3 has 13 amino acids. With 6 bases removed from V and 4 bases from J, the gap between germline ends came to 12 bases. The germline CDR1 and CDR2 sequences are LNHDA and SQIVND (reference sequence). The DNA of the CDR3 is TGTGCCAGTAGAACACAGGGAGCAGAGACCCAGTACTTC. Its translation: CASRTQGAETQYF.

This chain uses TRBV18 with TRBJ1-2; a weak D match, TRBD1 (5 bases). Per the germline V gene, CDR1 is KGHSH and CDR2 is LQKENI. The length of the CDR3 is 15 residues. Trimming left V 3 bases short and J 8 bases short, with 19 bases between. CDR3 bases: TGTGCCAGCTCACCCGAATTAGACAGCCCCACGGGCTACACCTTC. It specifies CASSPELDSPTGYTF.

The rearrangement links TRBV18 to TRBJ2-7; D is uncertain. The CDR3 spans 14 residues. With 3 bases removed from V and 1 base from J, the gap between germline ends came to 10 bases. Germline values: CDR1 KGHSH, CDR2 LQKENI. The CDR3 bases are TGTGCCAGCTCACCCCAACCCGGGTCCTACGAGCAGTACTTC. Residues: CASSPQPGSYEQYF.

The genes are TRBV3-1 (or the pseudogene TRBV3-2) and TRBJ2-3; TRBD2 aligns across 13 bases. J was trimmed by 4 bases and V by 6 bases; bases with no gene match: 4. Per the germline V gene, CDR1 is LGHDT and CDR2 is YNNKEL (reference sequence). The CDR3 consists of 15 residues. In DNA form, the CDR3 reads TGTGCCAGCAGACCGGGACTAGCGGGATCAGATACGCAGTATTTT. Amino acids: CASRPGLAGSDTQYF.

This clone was detected only once. The V and J genes are TRBV6-1 and TRBJ2-7; 10 positions agree with TRBD2. The germline CDR1 and CDR2 sequences are MNHNS and SASEGT. Trimming cost V 2 bases and J 3 bases; bases outside gene matches: 4. The CDR3 runs to 15 residues. The CDR3 here is CASSERASGSYEQYF. The CDR3 DNA sequence: TGTGCCAGCAGTGAAAGGGCTAGCGGGAGCTACGAGCAGTACTTC.

V usage is TRBV28 and J usage is TRBJ1-3; 7 nucleotides line up with TRBD1. J was trimmed by 4 bases and V by 8 bases; bases with no gene match: 14. CDR1 is MDHEN, CDR2 SYDVKM, per germline. The CDR3 has 16 residues. The CDR3 region has the DNA TGTGCCAGCCGATCCCCCAGAGGGGGCGGGGGAAACACCATATATTTT. Translating gives CASRSPRGGGGNTIYF.

V gene TRBV11-2 combines with J gene TRBJ2-1; the match to TRBD2 covers 7 bases. Germline CDR1 reads SGHAT; CDR2 reads FQNNGV. The V and J ends lost 8 bases and 7 bases, in that order; junction bases with no gene match: 14. This CDR3 is 15 amino acids long. The CDR3 sequence: CASQRGLENLNEQFF. CDR3 nucleotide sequence: TGTGCCAGCCAGCGGGGCCTCGAGAATCTGAATGAGCAGTTCTTC.

The chain employs TRBV2 and TRBJ1-6; 7 bases align to TRBD1. After removal of 7 bases from V and 0 bases from J, the junction contained 3 bases not matched to a gene. CDR1 is SNHLY and CDR2 is FYNNEI in the germline V gene. The CDR3 contains 15 residues. The CDR3 bases are TGTGCCAGCAAAGGGGGCAGCTCCTATAATTCACCCCTCCACTTT. Translation gives CASKGGSSYNSPLHF. Combining the CDR3 with reference TRBV2 and TRBJ1-6 gives the whole variable domain EPEVTQTPSHQVTQMGQEVILRCVPISNHLYFYWYRQILGQKVEFLVSFYNNEISEKSEIFDDQFSVERPDGSNFTLKIRSTKLEDSAMYFCASKGGSSYNSPLHFGNGTRLTVT.

The chain carries TRBV3-1 (or the pseudogene TRBV3-2) and TRBJ1-1, with 9 nucleotides matching TRBD1. Germline lookup yields CDR1 LGHDT and CDR2 YNNKEL (reference sequence). There are 14 residues in the CDR3. V gave up 4 bases and J gave up 4 bases; unmatched junction bases: 4. CDR3 region: CASSLGTGITEAFF. In nucleotides, the CDR3 is TGTGCCAGCAGCCTGGGGACAGGGATCACTGAAGCTTTCTTT.

The J gene is TRBJ2-3, the V gene TRBV29-1; D is uncertain. Germline assignment: CDR1 SQVTM and CDR2 ANQGSEA. The CDR3 runs 10 residues. The V gene lost 4 bases and the J gene lost 6 bases, with 5 bases spanning the gap. The CDR3 reads CSVAEDTQYF. The CDR3 DNA reads as TGCAGCGTTGCCGAGGATACGCAGTATTTT.

CDR3 in DNA: TGTGCCAGCCGATGGGCGAACACTGAAGCTTTCTTT. Residues: CASRWANTEAFF. The chain is built from TRBV6-5 and TRBJ1-1, with D uncertain. The CDR3 extends over 12 amino acids. Germline V gene lookup returns CDR1 MNHEY and CDR2 SVGAGI. Trimming took off 8 bases at V and 1 base at J, with 8 bases between the two ends.

The V gene is TRBV7-3, the J gene TRBJ2-5, with 9 bases that match TRBD1. The CDR3 loop spans 15 amino acids. The junction had 6 bases not matched to a gene; V was cut back by 5 bases and J by 2 bases. Germline V gene sequence: CDR1 SGHTA, CDR2 FQGTGA. The CDR3 DNA reads TGTGCCAGCAGCGAGACAGGGGGTGGTCAAGAGACCCAGTACTTC. This translates into CASSETGGGQETQYF.

The V call is TRBV5-1, the J call TRBJ2-1; 10 nucleotides line up with TRBD1. Looked up from germline, CDR1 is SGHRS and CDR2 is YFSETQ. The CDR3 totals 19 residues. V was clipped by 4 bases and J by 1 base; unmatched bases: 14. The CDR3 loop is CASSRDRGTALRSYNEQFF. The DNA for the CDR3 is TGCGCCAGCAGCCGGGACAGGGGAACGGCCCTCAGATCCTACAATGAGCAGTTCTTC.

The gene calls are TRBV2 and TRBJ1-1, with D hard to call. Germline values: CDR1 SNHLY, CDR2 FYNNEI. This CDR3 has 15 amino acids. Trimming took 6 bases from V and 0 from J, leaving 14 bases between them. The CDR3 DNA reads as TGTGCCAGCAGCGACGGACTCTTCATGAACACTGAAGCTTTCTTT. Amino acid sequence: CASSDGLFMNTEAFF.

The chain couples TRBV5-8 to TRBJ2-1, with D tentatively TRBD1 (5 bases). This CDR3 contains 15 residues. The V gene lost 2 bases and the J gene lost 0 bases, with 9 bases spanning the gap. CDR1 and CDR2 (germline): SGHTS, YDEGEE. In DNA, the CDR3 is TGTGCCAGCAGCTTAGGAGACAGCTCCTACAATGAGCAGTTCTTC. It is translated as CASSLGDSSYNEQFF.

The chain has TRBV3-1 (or the pseudogene TRBV3-2) and TRBJ1-6; possible D gene TRBD1, 5 bases. V shed 2 bases and J shed 7 bases, with 12 bases lying between them. The CDR3 runs to 15 residues. From germline, CDR1 is LGHDT and CDR2 YNNKEL (reference sequence). DNA for the CDR3: TGTGCCAGCAGCCAACGACGACAGCAAAATTCACCCCTCCACTTT. Translated, it gives CASSQRRQQNSPLHF.

The CDR3 sequence is CAISDSVTTDTQYF. The CDR3 coding sequence is TGTGCCATCAGTGATAGCGTCACCACAGATACGCAGTATTTT. The V call is TRBV10-3, the J call TRBJ2-3; D possibly corresponds to TRBD2 (5 bases). Trimming took 3 bases from V and 2 from J, leaving 9 bases between them. Germline V CDR1 and CDR2: ENHRY, SYGVKD. There are 14 residues in the CDR3.

The rearrangement joins TRBV5-1 to TRBJ1-2; TRBD1 aligns across 7 bases. CDR3 length: 15 amino acids. V lost 3 bases and J lost 0; bases outside the gene matches: 5. CDR1 SGHRS and CDR2 YFSETQ come from the germline V gene. CDR3 in amino acids: CASSSQGPANYGYTF. The CDR3, as DNA: TGCGCCAGCAGCTCACAGGGGCCAGCTAACTATGGCTACACCTTC.

CDR3 sequence reads: CASSRLAGAHYEQYF. The CDR3 region has the DNA TGCGCCAGCAGCCGCCTAGCGGGAGCCCACTACGAGCAGTACTTC. This chain uses TRBV5-1 with TRBJ2-7, with 10 bases aligning to TRBD2. V gave up 4 bases and J gave up 3 bases; unmatched junction bases: 7. The germline V gene has CDR1 SGHRS and CDR2 YFSETQ. The CDR3 spans 15 residues.

The chain links TRBV28 to TRBJ1-4, with D tentatively TRBD1 (6 bases). This CDR3 contains 16 residues. The V and J ends lost 5 bases and 2 bases respectively, with 15 bases between them. Germline V CDR1 and CDR2: MDHEN, SYDVKM. CDR3 sequence reads: CASSQGIHMTNEKLFF. The CDR3 bases are TGTGCCAGCAGTCAGGGGATCCACATGACTAATGAAAAACTGTTTTTT.

The chain recombines TRBV6-5 with TRBJ1-2; 7 nucleotides match TRBD1. The CDR3 is made up of 14 amino acids. CDR1 is MNHEY and CDR2 is SVGAGI in the germline V gene. V was clipped by 5 bases and J by 3 bases; unmatched bases: 6. CDR3 protein: CASSRQGNDYGYTF. As DNA, the CDR3 is TGTGCCAGCAGTCGACAGGGTAATGACTATGGCTACACCTTC.

The chain recombines TRBV27 with TRBJ1-5; D is ambiguous. Trimming shortened V by 8 bases and J by 0 bases, and 14 bases separated the two germline ends. CDR3 length: 15 residues. Germline V CDR1 and CDR2: MNHEY, SMNVEV (reference sequence). The CDR3 spells CASAEVATSNQPQHF. The DNA for the CDR3 is TGTGCCAGCGCCGAGGTGGCGACTAGCAATCAGCCCCAGCATTTT.

The CDR3 reads CASSLARRGQYF. CDR3 DNA: TGTGCCAGCAGCTTAGCGAGGAGGGGCCAGTACTTC. The rearrangement uses TRBV7-2 and TRBJ2-5; possibly TRBD2 for D (6 bases). The CDR3 is made up of 12 amino acids. The ends were cut back, 0 bases at V and 10 bases at J, with 9 bases in the middle. The germline V gene encodes CDR1 SGHTA and CDR2 FQGNSA.

The V gene is TRBV28, the J gene TRBJ1-6; no definite D call. Trimming pared 2 bases from V and 8 bases from J, leaving 10 bases between. Germline CDR1 is MDHEN and CDR2 is SYDVKM. The CDR3 loop spans 14 amino acids. DNA of the CDR3: TGTGCCAGCAGTTTAGCGGACTGGGATTCACCCCTCCACTTT. This codes for CASSLADWDSPLHF.

The rearrangement uses TRBV6-5 and TRBJ2-3, with no clear D. Trimming stripped 5 bases from V and 3 bases from J, with 6 bases between. The CDR3 length is 12 residues. Germline V gives CDR1 MNHEY, CDR2 SVGAGI. As DNA, the CDR3 is TGTGCCAGCAGTCAATTTACAGATACGCAGTATTTT. It is translated as CASSQFTDTQYF.

For this clone: A junction boundary mismatches the germline segment, possibly from a read error. V is TRBV20-1 and J is TRBJ2-5; maybe TRBD2 (6 bases). The CDR3 sequence is 10 residues long. The germline gives CDR1 DFQATT, CDR2 SNEGSKA (reference sequence). CDR3 nucleotide sequence: TGCAGTGCTAGAGGGTCGGCGGGGAACTTC. Amino acids: CSARGSAGNF.

This clone was counted a single time. The chain carries TRBV19 and TRBJ1-5; TRBD1 matches 7 bases. Germline V CDR1 and CDR2: LNHDA, SQIVND (reference sequence). The V segment lost 1 base and the J segment 7 bases; nucleotides outside the gene matches: 7. The CDR3 extends over 15 amino acids. For the CDR3, the DNA is TGTGCCAGTAGTATAGGCGACAGGGCGGGCCAGCCCCAGCATTTT. It translates to CASSIGDRAGQPQHF.